This TCR beta chain was sequenced during a study of response to subunit inactivated influenza vaccine. TCRdb recomputed calls from the RT-PCR reads with MiXCR, one row per CDR3 protein. The sample includes over 750,000 distinct CDR3 sequences, over 20% of them seen just once. Material: PBMCs from blood, obtained more than 4 days after vaccination. The origin of this receptor is a man aged 45 to 65 who received an inactivated influenza vaccine.

CDR3 amino acids: CASSLTQDADTQYF. The DNA for the CDR3 is TGTGCCAGCAGCTTAACGCAGGATGCAGATACGCAGTATTTT. The V call is TRBV11-2, the J call TRBJ2-3; the D is unclear. Germline V gene data show CDR1 as SGHAT and CDR2 as FQNNGV. This CDR3 region has 14 residues. V was shortened by 2 bases and J by 4 bases, with 10 bases between the two germline ends.